These T cell receptor beta chains were read from a single sample in a study of shared clonotypes between healthy human individuals. This table comes from immunoSEQ multiplex PCR, and its TCRdb copy is limited to in-frame clones, with some not included. The profile shows 2 million to 2.5 million clones, 90% to 95% of them singletons. The sample was naive CD4+ T cells from PBMCs. These receptor sequences come from a man younger than 35 in good health. Some clones in this sample may be carry-over from other donors' samples. Each CDR3 is given with its conserved first and last residue. The D gene is left open where the match is weak. The size field is filled for only some rows; it gives once, few, many or a size class.

D	size	V	J	CDR3	DNA
.	.	TRBV28	TRBJ1-2	CASSLGGRGYGYTF	TGTGCCAGCAGTTTGGGGGGGCGCGGCTATGGCTACACCTTC
.	.	TRBV7-2	TRBJ2-3	CASSTAGTNTDTQYF	TGTGCCAGCAGCACGGCCGGGACAAACACAGATACGCAGTATTTT
.	.	TRBV9	TRBJ1-2	CASSVVGYGYTF	TGTGCCAGCAGCGTAGTAGGGTATGGCTACACCTTC
TRBD2	.	TRBV7-3	TRBJ2-5	CASSLNPPTSVQETQYF	TGTGCCAGCAGCTTAAACCCACCAACTAGCGTCCAAGAGACCCAGTACTTC
.	once	TRBV5-6	TRBJ2-7	CASSFPQGSSYEQYF	TGTGCCAGCAGCTTTCCGCAGGGGAGCTCCTACGAGCAGTACTTC
TRBD1	.	TRBV5-4	TRBJ2-7	CASSPGTGDTYEQYF	TGTGCCAGCAGCCCCGGGACAGGGGATACCTACGAGCAGTACTTC
.	.	TRBV29-1	TRBJ2-7	CSGGAGSYEQYF	TGCAGCGGGGGGGCAGGCTCCTACGAGCAGTACTTC
.	.	TRBV19	TRBJ2-6	CASRVTGANVLTF	TGTGCCAGCAGGGTTACCGGGGCCAACGTCCTGACTTTC
.	once	TRBV10-2	TRBJ2-3	CASSVIEMTQYF	TGCGCCAGCAGTGTAATAGAAATGACGCAGTATTTT
TRBD2	.	TRBV28	TRBJ2-3	CASSLRPGEGRDTQYF	TGTGCCAGCAGTCTCCGCCCTGGGGAGGGCCGGGATACGCAGTATTTT
.	.	TRBV6-6	TRBJ2-5	CASSYSRLAQETQYF	TGTGCCAGCAGTTACTCGAGGCTAGCTCAGGAGACCCAGTACTTC
.	.	TRBV6-6	TRBJ2-5	CASSYSRQTRETQYF	TGTGCCAGCAGTTACTCGCGACAGACGAGGGAGACCCAGTACTTC
TRBD2	.	TRBV9	TRBJ2-5	CASSPGTTETQYF	TGTGCCAGCAGCCCAGGGACTACGGAGACCCAGTACTTC
.	.	TRBV11-2	TRBJ2-7	CASSLSGAGSYEQYF	TGTGCCAGCAGCTTATCGGGAGCAGGTTCCTACGAGCAGTACTTC
.	.	TRBV4-3	TRBJ2-2	CASSPNRLNTGELFF	TGCGCCAGCAGCCCTAATAGACTCAACACCGGGGAGCTGTTTTTT
.	once	TRBV10-2	TRBJ2-3	CASTWAASTDTQYF	TGCGCCAGCACCTGGGCAGCTAGCACAGATACGCAGTATTTT
.	once	TRBV28	TRBJ2-3	CASSPTALGADTQYF	TGTGCCAGCAGCCCGACAGCGCTTGGCGCAGATACGCAGTATTTT
TRBD2	.	TRBV7-3	TRBJ2-2	CASSPQKAGDGELFF	TGTGCCAGCAGTCCACAAAAAGCGGGAGACGGGGAGCTGTTTTTT
TRBD2	.	TRBV5-1	TRBJ2-2	CASSGTSGSSGTGELFF	TGCGCCAGCAGCGGGACTAGCGGGAGTTCGGGCACCGGGGAGCTGTTTTTT
.	.	TRBV5-4	TRBJ1-5	CASSLDGGNQPQHF	TGTGCCAGCAGCCTGGATGGAGGCAATCAGCCCCAGCATTTT
TRBD1	.	TRBV18	TRBJ2-1	CASSPPQGWSDEQFF	TGTGCCAGCTCACCGCCACAGGGGTGGTCGGATGAGCAGTTCTTC
.	.	TRBV5-1	TRBJ2-2	CASSFRVGGELFF	TGCGCCAGCAGCTTCAGGGTGGGCGGGGAGCTGTTTTTT
.	.	TRBV28	TRBJ1-2	CASSLGTYGYTF	TGTGCCAGCAGTCTAGGGACTTATGGCTACACCTTC
.	.	TRBV2	TRBJ1-4	CASGRAGNNEKLFF	TGTGCCAGCGGTAGGGCCGGCAATAATGAAAAACTGTTTTTT
TRBD2	.	TRBV18	TRBJ2-5	CASSEPGLAGGIETQYF	TGTGCCAGCTCAGAACCGGGACTAGCGGGAGGAATAGAGACCCAGTACTTC
.	.	TRBV4-2	TRBJ2-1	CASSQNSAGNEQFF	TGTGCCAGCAGCCAAAATTCCGCGGGCAATGAGCAGTTCTTC
.	once	TRBV14	TRBJ2-3	CASSQFQVGDTQYF	TGTGCCAGCAGCCAATTCCAAGTGGGAGATACGCAGTATTTT
.	.	TRBV21-1	TRBJ2-5	CASSTRGNRTQYF	TGTGCCAGCAGCACCAGGGGGAACCGGACCCAGTACTTC
.	.	TRBV5-1	TRBJ2-1	CASSLAPSGGFNEQFF	TGCGCCAGCAGCTTGGCCCCCTCGGGCGGGTTCAATGAGCAGTTCTTC
.	.	TRBV10-3	TRBJ2-7	CAISASGTPRYEQYF	TGTGCCATCAGTGCCTCCGGGACCCCTCGTTACGAGCAGTACTTC
.	.	TRBV7-8	TRBJ2-5	CASSPAWTQTQGTQYF	TGTGCCAGCAGCCCGGCATGGACTCAAACCCAGGGGACCCAGTACTTC
TRBD2	.	TRBV29-1	TRBJ2-1	CSVVQSIAGDRYNEQFF	TGCAGCGTTGTTCAGTCTATAGCGGGAGATCGGTACAATGAGCAGTTCTTC
TRBD1	.	TRBV14	TRBJ2-7	CASSQDAGTGIHEQYF	TGTGCCAGCAGCCAAGACGCCGGGACAGGGATCCACGAGCAGTACTTC
TRBD1	.	TRBV7-8	TRBJ2-7	CASRKDREGYEQYF	TGTGCCAGCAGAAAGGACAGGGAAGGCTACGAGCAGTACTTC
.	.	TRBV25-1	TRBJ2-1	CASSSSGPSYNEQFF	TGTGCCAGCAGTTCAAGCGGGCCTTCCTACAATGAGCAGTTCTTC
TRBD2	.	TRBV5-1	TRBJ2-1	CASSLALAGGSGDEQFF	TGCGCCAGCAGCTTGGCCCTAGCGGGAGGCTCTGGCGATGAGCAGTTCTTC
.	.	TRBV10-3	TRBJ2-7	CAISEGLGYEQYF	TGTGCCATCAGTGAGGGTTTGGGCTACGAGCAGTACTTC
TRBD2	.	TRBV11-2	TRBJ2-7	CASSTSGGRVEQYF	TGTGCCAGCAGCACTAGTGGGGGGAGGGTCGAGCAGTACTTC
.	.	TRBV28	TRBJ2-7	CASSSAGVLREQYF	TGTGCCAGCAGTTCCGCAGGGGTCCTACGTGAGCAGTACTTC
.	.	TRBV7-9	TRBJ1-4	CASSLESQANEKLFF	TGTGCCAGCAGCTTAGAAAGTCAGGCGAATGAAAAACTGTTTTTT
TRBD1	.	TRBV5-1	TRBJ1-1	CASSLAPDRVPNTEAFF	TGCGCCAGCAGCTTGGCCCCGGACAGGGTACCGAACACTGAAGCTTTCTTT
.	.	TRBV19	TRBJ1-1	CASSRAWNTEAFF	TGTGCCAGTAGTAGAGCCTGGAACACTGAAGCTTTCTTT
.	.	TRBV18	TRBJ2-4	CASSPLDSRGPQYF	TGTGCCAGCTCACCACTAGATAGTAGGGGCCCCCAGTACTTC
TRBD1	.	TRBV2	TRBJ2-5	CASSENRGFETQYF	TGTGCCAGCAGTGAAAACAGGGGTTTCGAGACCCAGTACTTC
TRBD1	.	TRBV19	TRBJ1-2	CASTQTGYYGYTF	TGTGCCAGTACCCAGACAGGGTACTATGGCTACACCTTC
.	.	TRBV29-1	TRBJ2-4	CSVDPLGEGYIQYF	TGCAGCGTTGACCCGCTCGGGGAAGGGTACATTCAGTACTTC
.	.	TRBV25-1	TRBJ2-1	CASSDVGSKNEQFF	TGTGCCAGCAGTGACGTAGGTTCTAAAAATGAGCAGTTCTTC
TRBD1	.	TRBV5-1	TRBJ2-2	CASRPRTGDTGELFF	TGCGCCAGCAGACCTAGGACAGGCGATACCGGGGAGCTGTTTTTT
.	.	TRBV6-6	TRBJ1-1	CASRQGWTEAFF	TGTGCCAGCAGGCAGGGGTGGACTGAAGCTTTCTTT
TRBD2	once	TRBV28	TRBJ2-7	CASRPSGRAPSHEQYF	TGTGCCAGCAGACCGAGCGGGAGGGCCCCCTCCCACGAGCAGTACTTC
TRBD1	.	TRBV19	TRBJ2-5	CASSLGTGFGETQYF	TGTGCCAGTAGTTTGGGGACAGGCTTTGGGGAGACCCAGTACTTC
.	.	TRBV9	TRBJ2-6	CASSVKGRSGANVLTF	TGTGCCAGCAGCGTAAAGGGGAGGTCCGGGGCCAACGTCCTGACTTTC
.	.	TRBV9	TRBJ2-3	CASSVQGTDTQYF	TGTGCCAGCAGCGTACAGGGTACAGATACGCAGTATTTT
.	.	TRBV9	TRBJ2-2	CASSVNTGELFF	TGTGCCAGCAGCGTTAACACCGGGGAGCTGTTTTTT
.	.	TRBV7-2	TRBJ2-2	CASSSTPPGTGELFF	TGTGCCAGCAGCTCCACACCACCGGGGACCGGGGAGCTGTTTTTT
.	.	TRBV2	TRBJ2-3	CASSPVQDTQYF	TGTGCCAGCAGCCCCGTCCAAGATACGCAGTATTTT
.	.	TRBV6-1	TRBJ1-1	CASSVDRMNTEAFF	TGTGCCAGCAGTGTTGACAGAATGAACACTGAAGCTTTCTTT
.	.	TRBV5-6	TRBJ2-6	CASSLDRGGAGANVLTF	TGTGCCAGCAGCTTGGACAGGGGGGGCGCTGGGGCCAACGTCCTGACTTTC
TRBD2	.	TRBV5-1	TRBJ2-1	CASSPGLAAYNEQFF	TGCGCCAGCAGTCCCGGACTAGCGGCTTACAATGAGCAGTTCTTC